The 4 T cell receptor beta chains below come from one sample, sequenced in a study of T cell repertoires in cytomegalovirus infection. TCRdb re-called the reads through MiXCR, storing one row per CDR3 protein. The profile shows around 490,000 distinct CDR3 sequences, about a quarter of them singletons. Sequencing was performed on PBMCs. These receptor sequences come from a human donor in good health (CMV status not recorded). Some clones in this sample may be carry-over from other donors' samples.

This clonotype was detected a few times. The J gene is TRBJ2-3, the V gene TRBV7-2; 8 nucleotides align to TRBD2. J was trimmed by 9 bases and V by 1 base; bases with no gene match: 9. Germline lookup yields CDR1 SGHTA and CDR2 FQGNSA. The CDR3 has 15 amino acids. CDR3 region: CASSLDGRAFLTQYF. The CDR3 bases are TGTGCCAGCAGCTTAGACGGGAGGGCCTTTTTGACGCAGTATTTT.

This chain joins TRBV6-6 and TRBJ1-5; 7 bases line up with TRBD1. V lost 6 bases to trimming and J lost 6 bases; unmatched junction nucleotides: 5. Germline V gene sequence: CDR1 MNHNY, CDR2 SVGAGI (reference sequence). The CDR3 runs 13 residues. In nucleotides, the CDR3 is TGTGCCAGCAGAGTTAGGGGGCTTCAGCCCCAGCATTTT. Amino acids: CASRVRGLQPQHF.

The sample holds a few counts of this clonotype. This chain links TRBV11-2 with TRBJ1-2; D gene uncertain. V was shortened by 1 base and J by 0 bases, with 9 bases between the two germline ends. Germline V gene sequence: CDR1 SGHAT, CDR2 FQNNGV. This CDR3 is 15 amino acids long. The CDR3 DNA sequence: TGTGCCAGCAGCTTAGGTCCGGCGACTAACTATGGCTACACCTTC. This sequence encodes CASSLGPATNYGYTF.

This sequence joins TRBV5-4 and TRBJ2-1, with 9 positions matching TRBD2. This CDR3 contains 15 residues. Germline CDR1 and CDR2: SGHNT and YYREEE (reference sequence). Unmatched junction bases numbered 6, after V lost 1 base and J lost 7 bases. This CDR3 is CASSLLAGSANEQFF. Written as DNA, the CDR3 is TGTGCCAGCAGCTTGCTAGCGGGATCCGCAAATGAGCAGTTCTTC.